The 18 T cell receptor beta chains reported below all come from one sample, sequenced in a study of T cells after yellow fever vaccination. Using its own MiXCR run on the 5' RACE reads, TCRdb lists one record per CDR3 protein. The table lists a few hundred thousand distinct CDR3 sequences, about 7.1% of them singletons, with approximately 0.85% in the top ten. Here the sequenced sample was CD4+ T cells sorted from PBMCs, taken 15 days after the yellow fever booster vaccination. All receptors come from a man between 25 and 39 years old who received the YFV17D yellow fever vaccine.

Ten or more counts support this clonotype. The V and J genes are TRBV18 and TRBJ2-1; no definite D call. The CDR3 contains 14 residues. Per the germline V gene, CDR1 is KGHSH and CDR2 is LQKENI. V was pared by 4 bases and J by 6 bases, with 13 bases between. The CDR3 DNA follows: TGTGCCAGCTCACTTGGCCAAGTTGGCAATGAGCAGTTCTTC. Translating it yields CASSLGQVGNEQFF.

This clonotype was observed a few times. The CDR3 region has the DNA TGTGCCAGCCGCCGCCTGGGGCAGGGGGACTTTGGTGGCTACACCTTC. Translation: CASRRLGQGDFGGYTF. V usage is TRBV7-2 and J usage is TRBJ1-2; TRBD1 matches 7 bases. Trimming at V came to 8 bases and at J to 7 bases, leaving 19 bases not matched to a gene. Per the germline V gene, CDR1 is SGHTA and CDR2 is FQGNSA. This CDR3 comprises 16 residues.

This clonotype was found a few times. This chain uses TRBV24-1 with TRBJ2-1, with 9 bases aligning to TRBD2. The CDR3 extends over 17 amino acids. Per germline, CDR1 KGHDR and CDR2 SFDVKD. V trimming: 2 bases; J trimming: 1 base; junction bases outside the gene matches: 5. The chain's CDR3 is CATSDWSSGKSYNEQFF. CDR3 coding DNA: TGTGCCACCAGTGATTGGTCTAGCGGGAAATCCTACAATGAGCAGTTCTTC.

This chain links TRBV15 with TRBJ1-2; D uncertain. The CDR3 extends over 12 amino acids. Germline values: CDR1 LNHNV, CDR2 YYDKDF (reference sequence). The V end was cut by 1 base, the J end by 13 bases, with 13 bases between. In DNA form, the CDR3 reads TGTGCCACCAGCAGAGGGAATCAGGATAGCACCTTC. Translating it yields CATSRGNQDSTF.

This clonotype was counted only a few times. The rearrangement links TRBV6-5 to TRBJ2-7; 14 bases are shared with TRBD2. Germline V gene sequence: CDR1 MNHEY, CDR2 SVGAGI. CDR3 size: 18 residues. V lost 2 bases to trimming and J lost 2 bases; unmatched junction nucleotides: 8. The CDR3 here is CASSYAPGLAGATYEQYF. For the CDR3, the DNA is TGTGCCAGCAGTTACGCGCCGGGACTAGCGGGAGCAACCTACGAGCAGTACTTC.

This clonotype was observed many times. The chain couples TRBV29-1 to TRBJ2-7; a possible D gene is TRBD2 (5 bases). CDR3 size: 12 residues. V was trimmed by 3 bases and J by 5 bases, leaving 11 bases between them. Germline V gives CDR1 SQVTM, CDR2 ANQGSEA. As DNA, the CDR3 is TGCAGCGTTGATACGGGGAGCGACGAGCAGTACTTC. This encodes CSVDTGSDEQYF.

This chain uses TRBV19 with TRBJ2-7, with 9 positions matching TRBD1. The trim removed 5 bases at V and 5 bases at J, leaving 10 bases unmatched. The V gene's germline CDR1 is LNHDA and CDR2 SQIVND (reference sequence). CDR3 length: 15 residues. The CDR3 here is CASSAPGQGFDEQYF. In nucleotides, the CDR3 is TGTGCCAGTAGTGCTCCGGGACAGGGCTTCGACGAGCAGTACTTC.

CDR3 bases: TGTGCCTTCAACGGGGGGGGCCACGCCGGGGAGCTGTTTTTT. The encoded protein is CAFNGGGHAGELFF. The gene calls are TRBV5-4 and TRBJ2-2, with TRBD2 matching over 8 bases. Trimming removed 10 bases from V and 6 bases from J; junction bases left unmatched: 11. Germline lookup yields CDR1 SGHNT and CDR2 YYREEE (reference sequence). This CDR3 has 14 residues.

Many counts were recorded for this clonotype. The chain joins TRBV7-9 to TRBJ2-7; 8 bases align to TRBD1. CDR1 and CDR2 from the germline V gene are SEHNR and FQNEAQ (reference sequence). With 5 bases clipped from V and 2 bases from J, the junction kept 5 bases outside the gene matches. The CDR3 is 14 residues long. CDR3 nucleotide sequence: TGTGCCAGCAGCGGCCGGGACAGGACCTACGAGCAGTACTTC. This translates into CASSGRDRTYEQYF.

This clonotype came up a few times. The V gene is TRBV7-2, the J gene TRBJ2-1, with TRBD2 matching over 9 bases. This CDR3 contains 14 residues. CDR1 is SGHTA, CDR2 FQGNSA, per germline. Germline trimming cut 6 bases from V and 5 bases from J; bases unmatched to any gene: 5. The CDR3 spells CASRLASGNNEQFF. As DNA, the CDR3 is TGTGCCAGCAGATTGGCTAGCGGGAACAATGAGCAGTTCTTC.

This clonotype has only a few counts. This chain connects TRBV7-9 to TRBJ2-3; no reliable D call. V dropped 2 bases and J dropped 1 base, with 16 bases sitting between them. Germline assignment: CDR1 SEHNR and CDR2 FQNEAQ (reference sequence). The CDR3 length is 17 residues. The CDR3 loop is CASSLRSVLRGTDTQYF. DNA of the CDR3: TGTGCCAGCAGCTTACGGAGCGTCCTCCGGGGCACAGATACGCAGTATTTT.

This clonotype turned up a few times. The chain employs TRBV7-8 and TRBJ2-7; D unresolved. V was shortened by 2 bases and J by 5 bases, with 13 bases between the two germline ends. The CDR3 extends over 14 amino acids. Germline values: CDR1 SGHVS, CDR2 FQNEAQ. CDR3 protein: CASSLRHELNEQYF. The DNA for the CDR3 is TGTGCCAGCAGCTTACGGCACGAGCTGAACGAGCAGTACTTC. The full variable domain, rest sourced from reference TRBV7-8 and TRBJ2-7, is GAGVSQSPRYKVAKRGQDVALRCDPISGHVSLFWYQQALGQGPEFLTYFQNEAQLDKSGLPSDRFFAERPEGSVSTLKIQRTQQEDSAVYLCASSLRHELNEQYFGPGTRLTVT.

The chain is built from TRBV12-3 or TRBV12-4 and TRBJ1-1, with D hard to call. The CDR3 is 11 amino acids. Trimming took 3 bases from V and 8 from J, leaving 7 bases between them. CDR3 residues: CASSFRVEAFF. The CDR3 nucleotides read TGTGCCAGCAGTTTCCGAGTCGAAGCTTTCTTT.

This clonotype was seen a handful of times. CDR3 amino acids: CAISEAEGTQYF. The CDR3 region has the DNA TGTGCCATCAGTGAGGCCGAGGGGACCCAGTACTTC. The V call is TRBV10-3, the J call TRBJ2-5; D is possibly TRBD2 (5 bases). V dropped 2 bases and J dropped 7 bases, with 8 bases sitting between them. The length of the CDR3 is 12 residues. Germline V gene data show CDR1 as ENHRY and CDR2 as SYGVKD.

This clonotype was found many times. The chain employs TRBV7-2 and TRBJ2-5; D might be TRBD2 (5 bases). There are 16 residues in the CDR3. V lost 3 bases and J 3 bases, leaving 17 bases between the germline ends. Germline CDR1 and CDR2: SGHTA and FQGNSA. CDR3 nucleotide sequence: TGTGCCAGCAGCTTTTGGAGGTCGGGTGTAAAAGAGACCCAGTACTTC. Encoded protein: CASSFWRSGVKETQYF.

This chain joins TRBV6-2 or TRBV6-3 and TRBJ2-3, with D tentatively TRBD2 (6 bases). This CDR3 is built from 15 residues. Germline CDR1 is MNHEY and CDR2 is SVGEGT. Trimming removed 7 bases at V and 1 base at J, with 15 bases between. Here the CDR3 reads CASTPLAPGTDTQYF. CDR3 nucleotide sequence: TGTGCCAGCACACCCCTAGCGCCCGGCACAGATACGCAGTATTTT.

The genes are TRBV7-2 and TRBJ2-3; possibly TRBD2 for D (7 bases). V lost 0 bases, J lost 4 bases, and 14 bases lay in between. Germline loops: CDR1 SGHTA, CDR2 FQGNSA. This CDR3 contains 16 residues. The CDR3 nucleotides read TGTGCCAGCAGCTTAGCGGGGGCGGGAGTCGCAGATACGCAGTATTTT. Its protein is CASSLAGAGVADTQYF.

This clonotype showed up just a few times. The chain couples TRBV5-8 to TRBJ2-5, with 14 nucleotides matching TRBD2. V lost 3 bases and J lost 4; bases outside the gene matches: 2. Per the germline V gene, CDR1 is SGHTS and CDR2 is YDEGEE. This CDR3 contains 15 residues. CDR3 DNA: TGTGCCAGCAGCTCCGGGACTAGCGGGAGAGAGACCCAGTACTTC. It codes for CASSSGTSGRETQYF.